The TCR beta chain described here comes from a study of radiotherapy plus CTLA-4 blockade in lung cancer. General study results and limits: Blood saw expansion of tumor-derived TCR clones after radiotherapy plus ipilimumab.

The study gave focal radiation plus ipilimumab CTLA-4 blockade to patients with chemo-refractory metastatic non-small-cell lung cancer. There are 14 residues in the CDR3. The V end was cut by 10 bases, the J end by 1 base, with 16 bases between. The germline V gene encodes CDR1 SEHNR and CDR2 FQNEAQ (reference sequence). This clone is classed as medium-sized. Its antigen is not known. Some clones are missing from TCRdb's copy, which holds only in-frame ones; the method was immunoSEQ multiplex PCR. Among about 57,000 clones, more than 60% were seen once, and the ten largest hold roughly 15%. This TCR derives from a human donor with non-small cell lung cancer who had a complete response to radiotherapy plus ipilimumab. The J gene is TRBJ1-1, the V gene TRBV7-9, with a weak D call TRBD1 (5 bases). Sequenced here: peripheral blood, sampled from a patient treated with radiotherapy plus ipilimumab. The CDR3: CATTVGGTNTEAFF. The CDR3 DNA sequence: TGTGCCACTACAGTCGGGGGAACGAACACTGAAGCTTTCTTT.